One and the same sample provided the 23 T cell receptor beta chains below, sequenced in a study of T cells after yellow fever vaccination. TCRdb re-called the 5' RACE reads with MiXCR, one entry per CDR3 protein. Of approximately 160,000 distinct CDR3 sequences in the sample, roughly a tenth were seen once. The starting material was CD8+ T cells sorted from PBMCs, obtained 45 days after the yellow fever booster vaccination. Receptor source: a young man who received the YFV17D yellow fever vaccine.

The chain couples TRBV29-1 to TRBJ2-5; 9 bases are shared with TRBD1. V trimming: 6 bases; J trimming: 1 base; junction bases outside the gene matches: 12. Per germline, CDR1 SQVTM and CDR2 ANQGSEA. The length of the CDR3 is 16 residues. This chain's CDR3 is CSVGGGQGQGQETQYF. The CDR3 bases are TGCAGCGTCGGAGGGGGACAGGGACAGGGCCAAGAGACCCAGTACTTC. Complete variable domain (other parts from reference TRBV29-1 and TRBJ2-5): SAVISQKPSRDICQRGTSLTIQCQVDSQVTMMFWYRQQPGQSLTLIATANQGSEATYESGFVIDKFPISRPNLTFSTLTVSNMSPEDSSIYLCSVGGGQGQGQETQYFGPGTRLLVL.

This chain joins TRBV20-1 and TRBJ1-5; D not certain. CDR1 and CDR2 from the germline V gene are DFQATT and SNEGSKA (reference sequence). The V and J ends lost 0 bases and 0 bases respectively, with 9 bases between them. The CDR3 consists of 15 residues. CDR3 region: CSAREVENSNQPQHF. The DNA of the CDR3 is TGCAGTGCTAGAGAAGTGGAAAATAGCAATCAGCCCCAGCATTTT.

CDR3 protein: CASSPGVAREQFF. CDR3 bases: TGTGCCAGCAGCCCCGGGGTAGCACGTGAGCAGTTCTTC. The chain combines TRBV9 with TRBJ2-1; maybe TRBD2 (5 bases). The CDR3 runs to 13 residues. Germline V gene data show CDR1 as SGDLS and CDR2 as YYNGEE. Trimming removed 4 bases from V and 9 bases from J, with 14 bases in between.

This clonotype occurred a few times. The genes are TRBV7-9 and TRBJ1-4; the match to TRBD1 covers 8 bases. CDR3 size: 19 residues. Germline trimming cut 5 bases from V and 7 bases from J; bases unmatched to any gene: 21. CDR1 and CDR2 from the germline V gene are SEHNR and FQNEAQ (reference sequence). The CDR3: CASSQTPGTGGISSEKLFF. CDR3 nucleotide sequence: TGTGCCAGCAGCCAAACCCCCGGGACAGGCGGTATCTCGAGTGAAAAACTGTTTTTT.

The rearrangement uses TRBV7-9 and TRBJ2-3; 12 positions match TRBD2. The V and J ends lost 5 bases and 4 bases, in that order; junction bases with no gene match: 7. The CDR3 loop spans 16 amino acids. Germline loops: CDR1 SEHNR, CDR2 FQNEAQ (reference sequence). The CDR3 DNA reads TGTGCCAGCAGCCCGTATACTAGCGGGGGGCCAGATACGCAGTATTTT. Its protein product is CASSPYTSGGPDTQYF.

This clonotype was detected a few times. The chain is built from TRBV14 and TRBJ1-1; D call uncertain. V was clipped by 2 bases and J by 0 bases, with 10 bases between them. The CDR3 length is 15 residues. Germline V gene data show CDR1 as SGHDN and CDR2 as FVKESK. The CDR3 protein is CASSQRWGVNTEAFF. The CDR3 DNA reads TGTGCCAGCAGCCAAAGGTGGGGAGTGAACACTGAAGCTTTCTTT. The complete variable domain, with remaining parts taken from reference TRBV14 and TRBJ1-1, reads EAGVTQFPSHSVIEKGQTVTLRCDPISGHDNLYWYRRVMGKEIKFLLHFVKESKQDESGMPNNRFLAERTGGTYSTLKVQPAELEDSGVYFCASSQRWGVNTEAFFGQGTRLTVV.

This clonotype has more than one count but fewer than ten. The chain recombines TRBV6-5 with TRBJ2-7, with 7 bases that match TRBD2. CDR1 and CDR2 from the germline V gene are MNHEY and SVGAGI. V shed 3 bases, J shed 6 bases, and the junction held 5 bases outside the gene matches. The CDR3 consists of 13 residues. The CDR3 DNA is TGTGCCAGCAGTTATGGGGGGGGGTTCGAGCAGTACTTC. This gives the protein CASSYGGGFEQYF.

A few counts support this clonotype. This chain uses TRBV7-6 with TRBJ1-2; D might be TRBD1 (6 bases). The V gene lost 3 bases and the J gene lost 6 bases, with 11 bases spanning the gap. Germline CDR1 reads SGHVS; CDR2 reads FNYEAQ. The CDR3 length is 13 residues. CDR3 in amino acids: CASSFYRVDGYTF. The CDR3 DNA reads TGTGCCAGCAGCTTTTACAGGGTGGATGGCTACACCTTC.

This clonotype was observed at least ten times. The chain recombines TRBV19 with TRBJ1-2; D ambiguous. The ends were cut back, 5 bases at V and 6 bases at J, with 13 bases in the middle. There are 13 residues in the CDR3. Germline V gene lookup returns CDR1 LNHDA and CDR2 SQIVND (reference sequence). As DNA, the CDR3 is TGTGCCAGTAGTGATCGGAAGCGGGATGGCTACACCTTC. Translated, it gives CASSDRKRDGYTF.

This clonotype was counted many times. This chain uses TRBV11-2 with TRBJ2-7, with 8 bases matching TRBD1. This CDR3 spans 12 amino acids. The junction had 4 bases not matched to a gene; V was cut back by 5 bases and J by 7 bases. CDR1 is SGHAT and CDR2 is FQNNGV in the germline V gene. CDR3: CASSRTGWEQYF. The DNA for the CDR3 is TGTGCCAGCAGCCGGACAGGGTGGGAGCAGTACTTC.

This clonotype has more than one count but fewer than ten. J is TRBJ2-7 and V is TRBV7-9; D ambiguous. The CDR3 totals 13 residues. The germline V gene encodes CDR1 SEHNR and CDR2 FQNEAQ (reference sequence). V was trimmed by 5 bases and J by 0 bases, leaving 8 bases between them. CDR3 protein: CASSGRSSYEQYF. The CDR3 DNA is TGTGCCAGCAGCGGCAGGAGCTCCTACGAGCAGTACTTC.

This clonotype was seen a single time. This CDR3 is CSAPDRVGEQYF. The CDR3 region has the DNA TGCAGTGCCCCGGACAGGGTGGGCGAGCAGTACTTC. The rearrangement uses TRBV20-1 and TRBJ2-7, with 8 nucleotides matching TRBD1. After removal of 6 bases from V and 6 bases from J, the junction contained 7 bases not matched to a gene. This CDR3 spans 12 amino acids. From germline, CDR1 is DFQATT and CDR2 SNEGSKA (reference sequence).

This clonotype came up a few times. V is TRBV11-2 and J is TRBJ2-7; the D gene is possibly TRBD1 (8 bases). The CDR3 has 16 residues. CDR1 and CDR2 (germline): SGHAT, FQNNGV. Between the trimmed V and J ends, which lost 1 base and 4 bases, there was a span of 17 bases. CDR3: CASSLGTGTTSYEQYV. The CDR3 nucleotides read TGTGCCAGCAGCTTAGGGACAGGGACTACGTCTTACGAGCAGTACGTC.

This sequence joins TRBV6-4 and TRBJ1-1; 10 bases line up with TRBD1. Germline V gene lookup returns CDR1 MRHNA and CDR2 SNTAGT. The CDR3 spans 16 residues. Unmatched junction bases numbered 8, after V lost 3 bases and J lost 4 bases. CDR3 coding DNA: TGTGCCAGCAGTGAGACCACCGGGACAGGGGCCACTGAAGCTTTCTTT. Its translation is CASSETTGTGATEAFF.

The chain joins TRBV20-1 to TRBJ2-3; maybe TRBD1 (5 bases). The V end was cut by 5 bases, the J end by 0 bases, with 9 bases between. Germline V CDR1 and CDR2: DFQATT, SNEGSKA (reference sequence). The CDR3 totals 13 residues. CDR3 coding DNA: TGCAGTGCTTGGACACCTAGCACAGATACGCAGTATTTT. Protein product: CSAWTPSTDTQYF.

V is TRBV4-3 and J is TRBJ2-6; D is uncertain. The germline V gene encodes CDR1 LGHNA and CDR2 YSLEER. V lost 1 base, J lost 1 base, and 8 bases lay in between. CDR3 length: 16 residues. For the CDR3, the DNA is TGCGCCAGCAGCCAAGGTCGCCTATCTGGGGCCAACGTCCTGACTTTC. It codes for CASSQGRLSGANVLTF.

This clonotype was observed a single time. The rearrangement links TRBV6-2 or TRBV6-3 to TRBJ2-2, with D possibly matching TRBD2 (5 bases). The CDR3 is 13 amino acids. CDR1 MNHEY and CDR2 SVGEGT come from the germline V gene. With 5 bases removed from V and 7 bases from J, the gap between germline ends came to 11 bases. CDR3 DNA: TGTGCCAGCAGTACCCTAGCTGTCGGGGAGCTGTTTTTT. This codes for CASSTLAVGELFF.

In its sample, this clonotype was seen many times. The V call is TRBV7-9, the J call TRBJ2-7; D might be TRBD1 (6 bases). The germline gives CDR1 SEHNR, CDR2 FQNEAQ (reference sequence). V was clipped by 6 bases and J by 4 bases, with 19 bases between them. The CDR3 is made up of 15 amino acids. The CDR3 reads CASRPPTGAWYEQYF. In DNA, the CDR3 is TGTGCCAGCAGGCCTCCGACAGGAGCTTGGTACGAGCAGTACTTC.

This clonotype was seen ten or more times. As DNA, the CDR3 is TGTGCCAGCTCACCCGGGGGGCACTCCTACGAGCAGTACTTC. This encodes CASSPGGHSYEQYF. The rearrangement uses TRBV18 and TRBJ2-7; D perhaps matches TRBD2 (7 bases). CDR1 is KGHSH and CDR2 is LQKENI in the germline V gene. Trimming removed 3 bases at V and 0 bases at J, with 9 bases between. The CDR3 length is 14 residues.

This clonotype was picked up a small number of times. The V gene is TRBV4-1, the J gene TRBJ2-5; no clear D gene. The germline gives CDR1 MGHRA, CDR2 YSYEKL. The CDR3 spans 15 residues. V shed 1 base and J shed 4 bases, with 13 bases lying between them. CDR3 in DNA: TGCGCCAGCAGCCAAGGGTATCACATAGGAGAGACCCAGTACTTC. Translated, it gives CASSQGYHIGETQYF.

The gene calls are TRBV2 and TRBJ1-1; D is uncertain. The germline CDR1 and CDR2 sequences are SNHLY and FYNNEI. Between the trimmed V and J ends, which lost 4 bases and 1 base, there was a span of 7 bases. The CDR3 is 13 amino acids. CDR3 in DNA: TGTGCCAGCAGTGCCGGCGAGAACACTGAAGCTTTCTTT. It yields the protein CASSAGENTEAFF. Filled out from reference TRBV2 and TRBJ1-1, the complete variable domain reads EPEVTQTPSHQVTQMGQEVILRCVPISNHLYFYWYRQILGQKVEFLVSFYNNEISEKSEIFDDQFSVERPDGSNFTLKIRSTKLEDSAMYFCASSAGENTEAFFGQGTRLTVV.

V is TRBV5-1 and J is TRBJ1-2; the D gene is possibly TRBD1 (6 bases). From germline, CDR1 is SGHRS and CDR2 YFSETQ. The CDR3 length is 17 residues. The V gene lost 4 bases and the J gene lost 0 bases, with 19 bases spanning the gap. CDR3 protein: CASSPGGGLGANYGYTF. The CDR3 coding sequence is TGCGCCAGCAGCCCCGGTGGGGGGCTCGGAGCTAACTATGGCTACACCTTC.

There are a few counts of this clonotype. The gene calls are TRBV7-2 and TRBJ1-2; D gene ambiguous. Germline CDR1 SGHTA, CDR2 FQGNSA. The CDR3 extends over 13 amino acids. V was shortened by 5 bases and J by 2 bases, with 9 bases between the two germline ends. CDR3 amino acids: CASSPDTNYGYTF. DNA for the CDR3: TGTGCCAGCAGCCCAGACACGAACTATGGCTACACCTTC.